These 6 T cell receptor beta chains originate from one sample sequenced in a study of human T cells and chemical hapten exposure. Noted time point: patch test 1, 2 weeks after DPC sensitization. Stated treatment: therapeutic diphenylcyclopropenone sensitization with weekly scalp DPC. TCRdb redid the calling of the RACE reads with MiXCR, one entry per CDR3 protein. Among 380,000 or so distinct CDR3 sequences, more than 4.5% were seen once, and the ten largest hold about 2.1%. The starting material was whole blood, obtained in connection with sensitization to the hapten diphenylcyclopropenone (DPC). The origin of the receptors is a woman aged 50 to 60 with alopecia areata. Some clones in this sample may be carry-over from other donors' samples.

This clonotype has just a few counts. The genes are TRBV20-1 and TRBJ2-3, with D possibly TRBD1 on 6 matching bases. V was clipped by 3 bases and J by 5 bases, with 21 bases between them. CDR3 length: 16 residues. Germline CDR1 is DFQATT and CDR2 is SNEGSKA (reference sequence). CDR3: CSARRDTAALRDTQYF. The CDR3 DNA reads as TGCAGTGCTAGGAGGGACACCGCCGCACTTAGAGATACGCAGTATTTT.

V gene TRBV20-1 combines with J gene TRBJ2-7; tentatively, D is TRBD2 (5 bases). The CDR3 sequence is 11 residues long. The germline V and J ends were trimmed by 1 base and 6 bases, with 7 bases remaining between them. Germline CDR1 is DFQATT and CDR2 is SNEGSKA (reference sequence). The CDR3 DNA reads TGCAGTGCTAGAGGAGGGCCCGAGCAGTACTTC. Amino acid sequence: CSARGGPEQYF.

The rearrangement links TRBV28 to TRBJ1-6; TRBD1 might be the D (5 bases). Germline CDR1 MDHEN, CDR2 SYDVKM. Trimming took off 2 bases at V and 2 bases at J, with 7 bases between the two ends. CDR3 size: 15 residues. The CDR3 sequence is CASSLRGPYNSPLHF. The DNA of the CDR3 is TGTGCCAGCAGTTTAAGGGGCCCCTATAATTCACCCCTCCACTTT.

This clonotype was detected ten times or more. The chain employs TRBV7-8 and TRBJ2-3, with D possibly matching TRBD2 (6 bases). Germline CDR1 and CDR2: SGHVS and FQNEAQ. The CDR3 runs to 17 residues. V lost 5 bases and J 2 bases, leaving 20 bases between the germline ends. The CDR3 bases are TGTGCCAGCAGCCCTCCCCAAGCGGGCCTACACACAGATACGCAGTATTTT. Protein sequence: CASSPPQAGLHTDTQYF.

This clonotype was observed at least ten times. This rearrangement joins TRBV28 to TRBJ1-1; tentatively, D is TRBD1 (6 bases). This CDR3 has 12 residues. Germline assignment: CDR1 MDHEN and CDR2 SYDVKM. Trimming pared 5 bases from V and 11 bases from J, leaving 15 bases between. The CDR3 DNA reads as TGTGCCAGCAGTGGGGACATACTTAATGCTTTCTTT. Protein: CASSGDILNAFF.

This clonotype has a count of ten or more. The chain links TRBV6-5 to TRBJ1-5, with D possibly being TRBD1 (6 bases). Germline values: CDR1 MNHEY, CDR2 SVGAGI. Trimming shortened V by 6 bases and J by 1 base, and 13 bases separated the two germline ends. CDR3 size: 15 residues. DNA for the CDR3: TGTGCCAGCAGGATGGACAGAGCGAGCAATCAGCCCCAGCATTTT. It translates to CASRMDRASNQPQHF.